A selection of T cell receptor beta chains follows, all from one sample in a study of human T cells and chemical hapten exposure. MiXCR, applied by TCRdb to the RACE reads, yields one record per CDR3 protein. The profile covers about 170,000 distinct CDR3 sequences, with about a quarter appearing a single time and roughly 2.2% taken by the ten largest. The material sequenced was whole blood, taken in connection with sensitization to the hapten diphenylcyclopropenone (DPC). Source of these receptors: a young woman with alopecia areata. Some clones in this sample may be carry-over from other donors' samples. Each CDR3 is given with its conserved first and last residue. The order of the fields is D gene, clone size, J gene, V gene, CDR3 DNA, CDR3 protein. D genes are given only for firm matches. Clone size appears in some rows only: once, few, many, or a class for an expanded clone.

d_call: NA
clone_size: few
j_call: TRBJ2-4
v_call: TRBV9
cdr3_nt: TGTGCCAGCAGCCCGGAGGGATCCTCATTTCTAGCCAAAAACATTCAGTACTTC
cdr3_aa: CASSPEGSSFLAKNIQYF

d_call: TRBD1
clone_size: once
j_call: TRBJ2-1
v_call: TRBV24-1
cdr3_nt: TGTGCCACCAGTGTCACAACAGGGGGTTCCCACAATGAGCAGTTCTTC
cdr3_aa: CATSVTTGGSHNEQFF

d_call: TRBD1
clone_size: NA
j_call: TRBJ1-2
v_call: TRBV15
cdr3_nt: TGTGCCACCAGCACCCAGACAGGGGGCTTCCCTAACTATGGCTACACCTTC
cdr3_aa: CATSTQTGGFPNYGYTF

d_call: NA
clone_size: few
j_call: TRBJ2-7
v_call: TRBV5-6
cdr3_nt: TGTGCCAGCAGCCCCCAGACCAGGGGACTAACCTACGAGCAGTACTTC
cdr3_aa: CASSPQTRGLTYEQYF

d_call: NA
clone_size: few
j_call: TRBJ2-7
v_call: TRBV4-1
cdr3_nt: TGCGCCAGCAGCCAACCGACACGCAAGGGCATCGAGCAGTACTTC
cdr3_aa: CASSQPTRKGIEQYF

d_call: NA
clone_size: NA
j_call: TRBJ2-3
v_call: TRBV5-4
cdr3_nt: TGTGCCAGCAGCTTGGACCTCCTAGCCGCAGATACGCAGTATTTT
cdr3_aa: CASSLDLLAADTQYF

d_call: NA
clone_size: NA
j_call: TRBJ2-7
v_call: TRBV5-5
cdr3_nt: TGTGCCAGCAGCCGGGAAGGGAGCTCCTACGAGCAGTACTTC
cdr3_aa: CASSREGSSYEQYF

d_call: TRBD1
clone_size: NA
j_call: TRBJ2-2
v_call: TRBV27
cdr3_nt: TGTGCCAGCGCAGCTCTCTGGACAGGGGATCTCGGGGAGCTGTTTTTT
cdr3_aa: CASAALWTGDLGELFF

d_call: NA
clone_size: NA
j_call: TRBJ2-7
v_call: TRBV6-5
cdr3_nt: TGTGCCAGCAGTACCTTACGGGAGCAGTACTTC
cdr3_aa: CASSTLREQYF

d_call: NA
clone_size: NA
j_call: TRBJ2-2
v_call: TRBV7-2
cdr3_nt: TGTGCCAGCAGCCCGCGGCTGAGGATGGGTACCGGGGAGCTGTTTTTT
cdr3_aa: CASSPRLRMGTGELFF

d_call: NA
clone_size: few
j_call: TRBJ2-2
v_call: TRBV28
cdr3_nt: TGTGCCAGCGCGAACGGGGAGCTGTTTTTT
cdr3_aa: CASANGELFF

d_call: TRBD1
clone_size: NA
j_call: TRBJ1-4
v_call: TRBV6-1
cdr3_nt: TGTGCCAGCAGATTGGGACAGTCGGCAACTAATGAAAAACTGTTTTTT
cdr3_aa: CASRLGQSATNEKLFF

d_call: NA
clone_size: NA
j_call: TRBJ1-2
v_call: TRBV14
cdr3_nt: TGTGCCAGCAGCCAAGATATTGGACGGGGGCTATCTGGCTACACCTTC
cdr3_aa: CASSQDIGRGLSGYTF

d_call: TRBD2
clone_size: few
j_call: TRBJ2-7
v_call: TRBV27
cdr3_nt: TGTGCCAGCAACCCAGGGTTGCTAGCGGGAGCCTACGAGCAGTACTTC
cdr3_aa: CASNPGLLAGAYEQYF

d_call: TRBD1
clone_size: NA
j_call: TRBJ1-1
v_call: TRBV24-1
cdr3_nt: TGTGCCACCAGACGACAGGGCTACACTGAAGCTTTCTTT
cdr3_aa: CATRRQGYTEAFF

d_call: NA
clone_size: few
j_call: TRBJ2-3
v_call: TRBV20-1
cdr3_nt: TGCAGTGCGGACCCGCAACGGACAGATACGCAGTATTTT
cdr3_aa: CSADPQRTDTQYF

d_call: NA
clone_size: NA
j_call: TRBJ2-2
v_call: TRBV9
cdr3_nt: TGTGCCAGCAGCCCAGGACTACTCAAAGTGGGAAGCGGCGGGGAGCTGTTTTTT
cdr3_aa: CASSPGLLKVGSGGELFF

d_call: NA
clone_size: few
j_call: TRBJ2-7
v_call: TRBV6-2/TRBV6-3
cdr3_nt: TGTGCCAGCAGTTACTCCTTGACGGACACGGCGGGGTACGAGCAGTACTTC
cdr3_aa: CASSYSLTDTAGYEQYF

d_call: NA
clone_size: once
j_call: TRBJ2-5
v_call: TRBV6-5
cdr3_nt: TGTGCCAGCAGCCCTCCCGGCAGGGTTGGTAGAGAGACCCAGTACTTC
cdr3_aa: CASSPPGRVGRETQYF

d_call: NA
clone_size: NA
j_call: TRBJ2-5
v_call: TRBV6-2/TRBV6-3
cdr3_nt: TGTGCCAGCAGTTACTCGATAGGGGATTCAGAGACCCAGTACTTC
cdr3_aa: CASSYSIGDSETQYF

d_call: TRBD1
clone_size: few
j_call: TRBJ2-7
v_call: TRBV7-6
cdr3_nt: TGTGCCAGCAGCTTCACGGGACAGAGCTACGAGCAGTACTTC
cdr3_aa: CASSFTGQSYEQYF

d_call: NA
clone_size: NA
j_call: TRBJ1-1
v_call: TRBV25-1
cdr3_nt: TGTGCCAGCAGTGATTGGGCGGGATTGAACACTGAAGCTTTCTTT
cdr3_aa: CASSDWAGLNTEAFF

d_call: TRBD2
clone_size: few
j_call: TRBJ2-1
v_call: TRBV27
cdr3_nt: TGTGCCAGCAGTTTACTCCCTCCGGGGGGACTAGCGGGAGAGGGTTCCTACAATGAGCAGTTCTTC
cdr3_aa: CASSLLPPGGLAGEGSYNEQFF

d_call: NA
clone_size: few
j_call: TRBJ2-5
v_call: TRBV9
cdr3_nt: TGTGCCAGCAGCGCAGTACAGGGTAGGCAAGAGACCCAGTACTTC
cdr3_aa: CASSAVQGRQETQYF

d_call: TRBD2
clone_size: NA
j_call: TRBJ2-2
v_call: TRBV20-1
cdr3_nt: TGCAGTGCAGCCCCTAGCGGGAGGTCCGGGGAGCTGTTTTTT
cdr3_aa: CSAAPSGRSGELFF

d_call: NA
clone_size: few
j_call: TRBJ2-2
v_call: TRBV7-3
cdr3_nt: TGTGCCAGCAGCCCTGCGGGGCTCGGGGAGCTGTTTTTT
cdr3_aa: CASSPAGLGELFF

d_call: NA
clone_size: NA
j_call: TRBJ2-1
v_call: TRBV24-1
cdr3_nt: TGTGCCACCAGTGACGGACCAGGTCCGCGGAATGAGCAGTTCTTC
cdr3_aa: CATSDGPGPRNEQFF

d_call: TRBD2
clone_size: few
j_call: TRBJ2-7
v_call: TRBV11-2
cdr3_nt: TGTGCCAGCAGCTTATGGTCGGGGGGACCTAAGGACGAGCAGTACTTC
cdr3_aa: CASSLWSGGPKDEQYF

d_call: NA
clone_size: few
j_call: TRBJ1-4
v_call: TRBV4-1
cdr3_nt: TGCGCCAGCAGCCAAGTAATAAGTGACGCCCGGGAAAAACTGTTTTTT
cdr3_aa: CASSQVISDAREKLFF

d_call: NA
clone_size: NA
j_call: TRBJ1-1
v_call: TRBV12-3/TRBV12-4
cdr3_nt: TGTGCCAGCAGCCAGGGGTGGGGGACTGAAGCTTTCTTT
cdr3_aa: CASSQGWGTEAFF

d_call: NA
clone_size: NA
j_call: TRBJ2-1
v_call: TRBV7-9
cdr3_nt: TGTGCCAGCAGCTTAAAGTCGAGCTCCTACAATGAGCAGTTCTTC
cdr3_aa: CASSLKSSSYNEQFF

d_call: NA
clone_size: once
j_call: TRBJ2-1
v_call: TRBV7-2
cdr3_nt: TGTGCCAGCAGCTTACTGTATTACAATGAGCAGTTCTTC
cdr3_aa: CASSLLYYNEQFF

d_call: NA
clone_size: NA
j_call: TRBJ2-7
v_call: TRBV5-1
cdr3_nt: TGCGCCAGCAGATGGCGGACAGCAGGCTCCTACGAGCAGTACTTC
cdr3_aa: CASRWRTAGSYEQYF

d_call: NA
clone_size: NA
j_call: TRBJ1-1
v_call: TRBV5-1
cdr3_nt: TGCGCCAGCAGAGTAGACGGTGTGGGGACTGAAGCTTTCTTT
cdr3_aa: CASRVDGVGTEAFF

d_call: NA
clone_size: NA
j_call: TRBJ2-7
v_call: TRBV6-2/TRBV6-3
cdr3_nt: TGTGCCAGCAGTTACGACCCGGCGGATTCCTACGAGCAGTACTTC
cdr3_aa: CASSYDPADSYEQYF

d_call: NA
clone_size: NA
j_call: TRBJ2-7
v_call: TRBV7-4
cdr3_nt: TGTGCCAGCCTAGGGGGGGGCAAGACAGGGGAGTTTTGGGAGCAGTACTTC
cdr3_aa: CASLGGGKTGEFWEQYF

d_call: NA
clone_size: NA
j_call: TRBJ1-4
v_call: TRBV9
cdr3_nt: TGTGCCAGCAGCGTAGGTCAGGGGATGGGTGAAAAACTGTTTTTT
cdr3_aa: CASSVGQGMGEKLFF

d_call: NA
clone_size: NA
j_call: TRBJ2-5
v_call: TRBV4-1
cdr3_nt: TGCGCCAGCAGCCAGAAGGCCCTGGGTCGTGAGACCCAGTACTTC
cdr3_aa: CASSQKALGRETQYF

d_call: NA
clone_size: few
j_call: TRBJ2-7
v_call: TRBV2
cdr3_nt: TGTGCCAGCAGTGAAGAGTTCGGGGAGCAGTACTTC
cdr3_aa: CASSEEFGEQYF

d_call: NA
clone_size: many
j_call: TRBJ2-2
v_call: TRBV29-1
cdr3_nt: TGCAGCGTGGGTTCGAACACCGGGGAGCTGTTTTTT
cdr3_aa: CSVGSNTGELFF

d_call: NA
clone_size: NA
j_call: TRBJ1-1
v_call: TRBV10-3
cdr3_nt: TGTGCCATCAGTGAGTCGGGGGGCGGCACTGAAGCTTTCTTT
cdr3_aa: CAISESGGGTEAFF

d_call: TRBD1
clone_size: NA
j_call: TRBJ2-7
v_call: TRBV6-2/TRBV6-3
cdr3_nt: TGTGCCAGCAGTTACCTCCCGGACAGGGCCCCCTACGAGCAGTACTTC
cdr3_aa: CASSYLPDRAPYEQYF

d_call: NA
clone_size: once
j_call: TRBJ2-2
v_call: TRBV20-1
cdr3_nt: TGCAGTGCTAGACCAGGGGGGCGAAACACCGGGGAGCTGTTTTTT
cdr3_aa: CSARPGGRNTGELFF

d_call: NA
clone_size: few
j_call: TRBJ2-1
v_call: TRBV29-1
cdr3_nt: TGCAGCGTGGGCGTCCCGTACAATGAGCAGTTCTTC
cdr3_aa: CSVGVPYNEQFF

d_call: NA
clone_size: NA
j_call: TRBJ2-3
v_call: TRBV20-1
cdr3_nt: TGCAGTGCTAGAGATTGGAGGGGGGGCACAGATACGCAGTATTTT
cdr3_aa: CSARDWRGGTDTQYF

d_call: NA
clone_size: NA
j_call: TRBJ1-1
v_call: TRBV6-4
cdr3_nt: TGTGCCAGCAGAGAGCGGGAGGGCACTGAAGCTTTCTTT
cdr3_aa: CASREREGTEAFF

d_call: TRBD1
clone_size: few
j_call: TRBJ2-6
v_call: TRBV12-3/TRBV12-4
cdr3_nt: TGTGCCAGCAGTTTCGACAGGGGGATCTCTGGGGCCAACGTCCTGACTTTC
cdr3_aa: CASSFDRGISGANVLTF

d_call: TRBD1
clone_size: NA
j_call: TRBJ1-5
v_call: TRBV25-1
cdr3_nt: TGTGCCAGCAGCCCGGGACAGGGGGGCAATCAGCCCCAGCATTTT
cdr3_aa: CASSPGQGGNQPQHF

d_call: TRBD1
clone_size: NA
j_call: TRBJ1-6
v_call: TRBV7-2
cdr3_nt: TGTGCCAGCAGCCCAAGGACAGGACCCCTCCACTTT
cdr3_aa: CASSPRTGPLHF

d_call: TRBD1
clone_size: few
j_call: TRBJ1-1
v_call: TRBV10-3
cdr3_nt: TGTGCCATCAGACAGGGGGCAGACACTGAAGCTTTCTTT
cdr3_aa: CAIRQGADTEAFF

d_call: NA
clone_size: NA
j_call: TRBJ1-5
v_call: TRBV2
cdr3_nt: TGTGCCAGCAGTGAAGGATCCCGCAATCAGCCCCAGCATTTT
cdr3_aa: CASSEGSRNQPQHF

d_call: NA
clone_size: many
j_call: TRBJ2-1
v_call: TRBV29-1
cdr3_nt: TGCAGCGCCGGTCTGGGTGAGCAGTTCTTC
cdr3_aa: CSAGLGEQFF

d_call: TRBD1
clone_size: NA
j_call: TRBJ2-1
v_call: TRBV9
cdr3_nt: TGTGCCAGCAGCGTGGATGGACAGGGCTACAATGAGCAGTTCTTC
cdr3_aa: CASSVDGQGYNEQFF

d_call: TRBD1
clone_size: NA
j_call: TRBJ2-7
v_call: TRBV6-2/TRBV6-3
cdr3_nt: TGTGCCAGCAGTTACGCGGACAGGGGAGGAGTGCAGTACTTC
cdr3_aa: CASSYADRGGVQYF

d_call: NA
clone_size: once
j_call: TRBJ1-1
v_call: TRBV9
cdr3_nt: TGTGCCAGCAGCGCCGGGGACAACATGAACACTGAAGCTTTCTTT
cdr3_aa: CASSAGDNMNTEAFF

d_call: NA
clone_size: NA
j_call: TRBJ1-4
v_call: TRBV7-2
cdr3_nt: TGTGCCAGCAGCCCCTTCATACGGGGGAGGGCAACTAATGAAAAACTGTTTTTT
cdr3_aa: CASSPFIRGRATNEKLFF

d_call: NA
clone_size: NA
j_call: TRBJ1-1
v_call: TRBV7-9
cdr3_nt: TGTGCCAGCAGCTTTCGGGGATCGGGCACTGAAGCTTTCTTT
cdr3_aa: CASSFRGSGTEAFF

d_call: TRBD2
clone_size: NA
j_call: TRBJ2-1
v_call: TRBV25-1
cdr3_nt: TGTGCCAGCAGTGAGGATCAGCGGGGGGCCCCCTACAATGAGCAGTTCTTC
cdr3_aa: CASSEDQRGAPYNEQFF

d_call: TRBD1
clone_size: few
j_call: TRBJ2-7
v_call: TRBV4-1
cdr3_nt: TGCGCCAGCAGCCAGGACAGGGGGGCCTACGAGCAGTACTTC
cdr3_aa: CASSQDRGAYEQYF

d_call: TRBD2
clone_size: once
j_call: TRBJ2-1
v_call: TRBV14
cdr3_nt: TGTGCCAGCAGCCCGAAAGCGGGGGGGAGTGAGCAGTTCTTC
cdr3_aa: CASSPKAGGSEQFF